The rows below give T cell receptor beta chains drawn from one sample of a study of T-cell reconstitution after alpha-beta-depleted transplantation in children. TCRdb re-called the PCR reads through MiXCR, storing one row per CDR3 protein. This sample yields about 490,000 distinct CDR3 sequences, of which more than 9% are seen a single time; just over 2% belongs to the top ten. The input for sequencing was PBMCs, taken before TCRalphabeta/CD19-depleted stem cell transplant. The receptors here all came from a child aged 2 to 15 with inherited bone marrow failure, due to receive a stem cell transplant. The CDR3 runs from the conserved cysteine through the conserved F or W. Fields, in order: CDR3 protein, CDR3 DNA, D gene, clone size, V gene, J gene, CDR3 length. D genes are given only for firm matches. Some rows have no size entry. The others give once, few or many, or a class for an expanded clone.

CDR3aa: CASGPGLAGSEQYF; CDR3nt: TGCGCCAGCGGGCCGGGGCTAGCGGGAAGCGAGCAGTACTTC; d_gene: TRBD2; abundance: many; v_gene: TRBV5-1; j_gene: TRBJ2-7; len: 14
CDR3aa: CSVETGTLRTGELFF; CDR3nt: TGCAGCGTTGAGACAGGGACCCTCCGCACCGGGGAGCTGTTTTTT; d_gene: TRBD1; abundance: many; v_gene: TRBV29-1; j_gene: TRBJ2-2; len: 15
CDR3aa: CASSPPVQGMNTEAFF; CDR3nt: TGTGCCAGCTCACCCCCCGTGCAGGGAATGAACACTGAAGCTTTCTTT; d_gene: .; abundance: .; v_gene: TRBV7-9; j_gene: TRBJ1-1; len: 16
CDR3aa: CAINSPTGTKPSTDTQYF; CDR3nt: TGTGCCATAAACTCCCCCACCGGGACTAAGCCTAGCACAGATACGCAGTATTTT; d_gene: TRBD2; abundance: few; v_gene: TRBV10-3; j_gene: TRBJ2-3; len: 18
CDR3aa: CASSLAGGNYNEQFF; CDR3nt: TGCGCCAGCAGCTTGGCCGGAGGGAACTACAATGAGCAGTTCTTC; d_gene: .; abundance: many; v_gene: TRBV5-1; j_gene: TRBJ2-1; len: 15
CDR3aa: CASSLSGTGANVLTF; CDR3nt: TGTGCCAGCAGTTTATCAGGGACTGGGGCCAACGTCCTGACTTTC; d_gene: .; abundance: many; v_gene: TRBV28; j_gene: TRBJ2-6; len: 15
CDR3aa: CASSLGLLEETQYF; CDR3nt: TGCGCCAGCAGCTTGGGGCTATTAGAAGAGACCCAGTACTTC; d_gene: .; abundance: few; v_gene: TRBV5-1; j_gene: TRBJ2-5; len: 14
CDR3aa: CASSPQSDRGAGELFF; CDR3nt: TGTGCCAGCTCACCCCAATCGGACAGGGGCGCCGGGGAGCTGTTTTTT; d_gene: TRBD1; abundance: .; v_gene: TRBV18; j_gene: TRBJ2-2; len: 16
CDR3aa: CSASSRIDTQYF; CDR3nt: TGCAGTGCTAGTTCCCGAATAGATACGCAGTATTTT; d_gene: .; abundance: many; v_gene: TRBV20-1; j_gene: TRBJ2-3; len: 12
CDR3aa: CSARMDRGAYEQYF; CDR3nt: TGCAGTGCTAGAATGGACAGGGGTGCCTACGAGCAGTACTTC; d_gene: TRBD1; abundance: many; v_gene: TRBV20-1; j_gene: TRBJ2-7; len: 14
CDR3aa: CSARRPGTSGSSYEQYF; CDR3nt: TGCAGTGCTAGACGGCCCGGCACTAGCGGGTCTTCCTACGAGCAGTACTTC; d_gene: TRBD2; abundance: many; v_gene: TRBV20-1; j_gene: TRBJ2-7; len: 17
CDR3aa: CASSEAWDSLTDTQYF; CDR3nt: TGTGCCAGCAGTGAAGCGTGGGACTCCCTCACAGATACGCAGTATTTT; d_gene: .; abundance: few; v_gene: TRBV2; j_gene: TRBJ2-3; len: 16
CDR3aa: CASSIPRTGPPYEQYF; CDR3nt: TGTGCCAGTAGTATTCCCCGGACAGGGCCCCCTTACGAGCAGTACTTC; d_gene: TRBD1; abundance: few; v_gene: TRBV19; j_gene: TRBJ2-7; len: 16
CDR3aa: CASSFWGQVDEQFF; CDR3nt: TGCGCCAGCAGTTTTTGGGGACAGGTCGATGAGCAGTTCTTC; d_gene: TRBD1; abundance: many; v_gene: TRBV10-2; j_gene: TRBJ2-1; len: 14
CDR3aa: CASSSPGLPNEQFF; CDR3nt: TGTGCCAGCAGCTCCCCCGGGCTACCCAATGAGCAGTTCTTC; d_gene: .; abundance: many; v_gene: TRBV11-2; j_gene: TRBJ2-1; len: 14
CDR3aa: CASLRLASSREQYF; CDR3nt: TGTGCCAGCCTACGACTAGCCTCATCCCGAGAGCAGTACTTC; d_gene: TRBD2; abundance: .; v_gene: TRBV28; j_gene: TRBJ2-7; len: 14
CDR3aa: CASSGRAGETQYF; CDR3nt: TGTGCCAGCAGCGGACGGGCCGGGGAGACCCAGTACTTC; d_gene: .; abundance: many; v_gene: TRBV3-1; j_gene: TRBJ2-5; len: 13
CDR3aa: CSVIVDTQYF; CDR3nt: TGCAGCGTTATAGTGGATACGCAGTATTTT; d_gene: .; abundance: .; v_gene: TRBV29-1; j_gene: TRBJ2-3; len: 10
CDR3aa: CASSGPSDRGDYGYTF; CDR3nt: TGTGCCAGCAGCGGGCCCTCGGACAGGGGGGACTATGGCTACACCTTC; d_gene: TRBD1; abundance: .; v_gene: TRBV9; j_gene: TRBJ1-2; len: 16
CDR3aa: CASSLTGGRYEQYF; CDR3nt: TGTGCCAGCAGTTTAACAGGTGGTCGCTACGAGCAGTACTTC; d_gene: .; abundance: many; v_gene: TRBV28; j_gene: TRBJ2-7; len: 14
CDR3aa: CASGVSGANVLTF; CDR3nt: TGCGCCAGTGGCGTATCCGGGGCCAACGTCCTGACTTTC; d_gene: .; abundance: .; v_gene: TRBV4-3; j_gene: TRBJ2-6; len: 13
CDR3aa: CASSPEYLTGVFYEQYF; CDR3nt: TGTGCCAGCTCACCCGAATACCTGACAGGGGTTTTTTACGAGCAGTACTTC; d_gene: TRBD1; abundance: many; v_gene: TRBV18; j_gene: TRBJ2-7; len: 17
CDR3aa: CASSEGTGLHYEQYF; CDR3nt: TGTGCCAGCAGCGAAGGGACAGGGTTACACTACGAGCAGTACTTC; d_gene: TRBD1; abundance: many; v_gene: TRBV5-5; j_gene: TRBJ2-7; len: 15
CDR3aa: CASSLVARGTDTQYF; CDR3nt: TGTGCCAGCAGTTTAGTGGCTAGAGGCACAGATACGCAGTATTTT; d_gene: .; abundance: many; v_gene: TRBV12-3/TRBV12-4; j_gene: TRBJ2-3; len: 15
CDR3aa: CASGAWPGYTGELFF; CDR3nt: TGTGCCAGCGGAGCGTGGCCCGGTTACACCGGGGAGCTGTTTTTT; d_gene: .; abundance: many; v_gene: TRBV6-2/TRBV6-3; j_gene: TRBJ2-2; len: 15
CDR3aa: CSARDSGIPLSYEQYF; CDR3nt: TGCAGTGCTAGAGATAGCGGGATCCCACTCTCCTACGAGCAGTACTTC; d_gene: TRBD2; abundance: many; v_gene: TRBV20-1; j_gene: TRBJ2-7; len: 16
CDR3aa: CASGRMNTEAFF; CDR3nt: TGTGCATCGGGACGGATGAACACTGAAGCTTTCTTT; d_gene: .; abundance: many; v_gene: TRBV30; j_gene: TRBJ1-1; len: 12
CDR3aa: CASSYVSGIPYEQYF; CDR3nt: TGTGCCAGCAGCTACGTTAGCGGGATCCCCTACGAGCAGTACTTC; d_gene: TRBD2; abundance: .; v_gene: TRBV7-2; j_gene: TRBJ2-7; len: 15
CDR3aa: CSARAGTKQFF; CDR3nt: TGCAGTGCTAGAGCGGGGACGAAGCAGTTCTTC; d_gene: .; abundance: many; v_gene: TRBV20-1; j_gene: TRBJ2-1; len: 11
CDR3aa: CASSLAPQETQYF; CDR3nt: TGTGCCAGCAGCTTAGCACCCCAAGAGACCCAGTACTTC; d_gene: .; abundance: many; v_gene: TRBV28; j_gene: TRBJ2-5; len: 13
CDR3aa: CASSLVITGGRETQYF; CDR3nt: TGTGCCAGCAGCTTAGTCATCACAGGGGGCCGTGAGACCCAGTACTTC; d_gene: TRBD1; abundance: many; v_gene: TRBV7-8; j_gene: TRBJ2-5; len: 16
CDR3aa: CASSTRVGGRGNYEQYF; CDR3nt: TGTGCCAGCAGCACCCGCGTAGGTGGGAGGGGCAACTACGAGCAGTACTTC; d_gene: TRBD2; abundance: few; v_gene: TRBV7-2; j_gene: TRBJ2-7; len: 17
CDR3aa: CASSSAAWRNTEAFF; CDR3nt: TGCGCCAGCAGCTCAGCGGCGTGGAGGAACACTGAAGCTTTCTTT; d_gene: .; abundance: many; v_gene: TRBV5-1; j_gene: TRBJ1-1; len: 15
CDR3aa: CASSLGPAFYEQYF; CDR3nt: TGTGCCAGCAGCTTAGGGCCGGCTTTCTACGAGCAGTACTTC; d_gene: .; abundance: many; v_gene: TRBV7-2; j_gene: TRBJ2-7; len: 14
CDR3aa: CSVEPHGVDQPQHF; CDR3nt: TGCAGCGTTGAACCGCATGGGGTAGATCAGCCCCAGCATTTT; d_gene: .; abundance: many; v_gene: TRBV29-1; j_gene: TRBJ1-5; len: 14
CDR3aa: CASRTVTGAGELFF; CDR3nt: TGTGCCAGCAGGACAGTAACAGGGGCCGGGGAGCTGTTTTTT; d_gene: TRBD1; abundance: .; v_gene: TRBV7-9; j_gene: TRBJ2-2; len: 14
CDR3aa: CASSLLAGENAHNEQFF; CDR3nt: TGTGCCAGCAGCTTACTAGCGGGAGAGAACGCTCACAATGAGCAGTTCTTC; d_gene: TRBD2; abundance: many; v_gene: TRBV7-2; j_gene: TRBJ2-1; len: 17
CDR3aa: CASKTGGPPTALF; CDR3nt: TGTGCCTCAAAGACAGGGGGCCCGCCGACTGCCCTCTTC; d_gene: TRBD1; abundance: few; v_gene: TRBV30; j_gene: TRBJ2-1; len: 13
CDR3aa: CASSSEREISYNEQFF; CDR3nt: TGTGCCAGCAGTTCGGAGCGGGAGATCTCCTACAATGAGCAGTTCTTC; d_gene: TRBD2; abundance: many; v_gene: TRBV27; j_gene: TRBJ2-1; len: 16
CDR3aa: CACLSGTVFQGIF; CDR3nt: TGTGCCTGCTTATCCGGGACGGTCTTTCAAGGTATCTTC; d_gene: .; abundance: .; v_gene: TRBV30; j_gene: TRBJ2-1; len: 13
CDR3aa: CASSPTSGRARAYEQYF; CDR3nt: TGTGCCAGTAGCCCGACTAGCGGGAGGGCGAGAGCCTACGAGCAGTACTTC; d_gene: TRBD2; abundance: .; v_gene: TRBV19; j_gene: TRBJ2-7; len: 17
CDR3aa: CSARRTLEAFF; CDR3nt: TGCAGTGCCCGCCGGACACTGGAAGCTTTCTTT; d_gene: .; abundance: many; v_gene: TRBV20-1; j_gene: TRBJ1-1; len: 11
CDR3aa: CASRAWPGPNYGYTF; CDR3nt: TGTGCCAGCAGGGCCTGGCCCGGCCCTAACTATGGCTACACCTTC; d_gene: .; abundance: few; v_gene: TRBV7-2; j_gene: TRBJ1-2; len: 15
CDR3aa: CASSLSDRGHQETQYF; CDR3nt: TGTGCCAGCAGCTTAAGTGACAGGGGACACCAAGAGACCCAGTACTTC; d_gene: TRBD1; abundance: few; v_gene: TRBV7-9; j_gene: TRBJ2-5; len: 16
CDR3aa: CASVAGTYNEQFF; CDR3nt: TGTGCCAGCGTAGCGGGGACCTACAATGAGCAGTTCTTC; d_gene: TRBD2; abundance: few; v_gene: TRBV2; j_gene: TRBJ2-1; len: 13
CDR3aa: CASSSGGNVLNYGYTF; CDR3nt: TGCGCCAGCAGCTCGGGAGGCAATGTCCTAAACTATGGCTACACCTTC; d_gene: .; abundance: many; v_gene: TRBV5-1; j_gene: TRBJ1-2; len: 16
CDR3aa: CSGEIGSYNEQFF; CDR3nt: TGTTCGGGGGAGATTGGCTCCTACAATGAGCAGTTCTTC; d_gene: .; abundance: many; v_gene: TRBV29-1; j_gene: TRBJ2-1; len: 13
CDR3aa: CASSFRTDYEQYF; CDR3nt: TGTGCCAGCAGCTTCCGGACCGACTACGAGCAGTACTTC; d_gene: .; abundance: many; v_gene: TRBV7-2; j_gene: TRBJ2-7; len: 13
CDR3aa: CASSYGVASDEQYF; CDR3nt: TGTGCCAGCAGTTACGGTGTAGCATCCGACGAGCAGTACTTC; d_gene: .; abundance: many; v_gene: TRBV6-5; j_gene: TRBJ2-7; len: 14
CDR3aa: CASSLRDRGLEQYF; CDR3nt: TGCGCCAGCAGCTTGCGGGACAGGGGGCTCGAGCAGTACTTC; d_gene: TRBD1; abundance: many; v_gene: TRBV5-1; j_gene: TRBJ2-7; len: 14
CDR3aa: CASIDRAGANVLTF; CDR3nt: TGTGCCAGCATCGACAGGGCTGGGGCCAACGTCCTGACTTTC; d_gene: TRBD1; abundance: few; v_gene: TRBV19; j_gene: TRBJ2-6; len: 14
CDR3aa: CASSGGTGTDEQFF; CDR3nt: TGTGCCAGCAGCGGAGGGACAGGGACGGATGAGCAGTTCTTC; d_gene: TRBD1; abundance: few; v_gene: TRBV5-4; j_gene: TRBJ2-1; len: 14
CDR3aa: CASSERGGYTF; CDR3nt: TGTGCCAGCTCCGAAAGGGGTGGCTACACCTTC; d_gene: .; abundance: many; v_gene: TRBV12-3/TRBV12-4; j_gene: TRBJ1-2; len: 11
CDR3aa: CASSQELAYEQYF; CDR3nt: TGTGCCAGCAGCCAAGAGTTAGCCTACGAGCAGTACTTC; d_gene: .; abundance: many; v_gene: TRBV14; j_gene: TRBJ2-7; len: 13
CDR3aa: CASSQDRGLTGELFF; CDR3nt: TGTGCCAGCAGCCAGGACAGGGGGCTCACCGGGGAGCTGTTTTTT; d_gene: TRBD1; abundance: many; v_gene: TRBV14; j_gene: TRBJ2-2; len: 15
CDR3aa: CASSFLPGSRETQYF; CDR3nt: TGTGCCAGCAGCTTTCTTCCGGGGTCTAGAGAGACCCAGTACTTC; d_gene: .; abundance: many; v_gene: TRBV7-9; j_gene: TRBJ2-5; len: 15
CDR3aa: CSAVGEKLFF; CDR3nt: TGCAGCGCCGTAGGGGAAAAACTGTTTTTT; d_gene: .; abundance: many; v_gene: TRBV29-1; j_gene: TRBJ1-4; len: 10
CDR3aa: CASTPGTDYGYTF; CDR3nt: TGCGCCAGCACCCCCGGGACGGACTATGGCTACACCTTC; d_gene: .; abundance: many; v_gene: TRBV5-1; j_gene: TRBJ1-2; len: 13